These T cell receptor beta chains were read from a single sample in a study of blood T cell repertoires in COVID-19. Assay used: immunoSEQ multiplex PCR; TCRdb lists only in-frame clones, some missing. The data contain approximately 160,000 clones, about three quarters of them seen just once; the ten biggest clones take up roughly 8.6%. Sequenced input: peripheral blood. The receptors stem from a man aged 60-69 years with acute or convalescent COVID-19. The CDR3 runs from the conserved cysteine through the conserved F or W. D genes are given only for firm matches. Not all rows give a size; the values are once, few, many and, for expanded clones, a class.

D | J | size | V | CDR3 | DNA
- | TRBJ1-1 | - | TRBV5-4 | CASSTWTDSNTEAFF | TGTGCCAGCAGCACCTGGACAGACTCGAACACTGAAGCTTTCTTT
- | TRBJ1-2 | - | TRBV14 | CASSQVSKWSYGYTF | TGTGCCAGCAGCCAAGTCTCGAAATGGAGCTATGGCTACACCTTC
TRBD1 | TRBJ2-3 | - | TRBV19 | CASSLGQGTDTQYF | TGTGCCAGTAGTCTTGGACAGGGAACAGATACGCAGTATTTT
- | TRBJ2-2 | - | TRBV21-1 | CASSKVRTGAPFSGELFF | TGTGCCAGCAGCAAAGTGCGTACAGGGGCACCCTTTTCCGGGGAGCTGTTTTTT
- | TRBJ2-7 | few | TRBV2 | CASGLRGSYEQYF | TGTGCCAGCGGCCTTCGGGGCTCCTACGAGCAGTACTTC
TRBD2 | TRBJ2-1 | - | TRBV18 | CASSPPTSGGNEQFF | TGTGCCAGCTCACCACCGACTAGCGGGGGGAATGAGCAGTTCTTC
- | TRBJ2-5 | - | TRBV5-1 | CASSQQGSETQYF | TGCGCCAGCAGCCAGCAGGGGAGCGAGACCCAGTACTTC
TRBD1 | TRBJ2-7 | few | TRBV9 | CASSAGGQGAEQYF | TGTGCCAGCAGCGCGGGGGGACAGGGGGCCGAGCAGTACTTC
TRBD2 | TRBJ2-5 | - | TRBV27 | CASSRGLNPIQETQYF | TGTGCCAGCAGTAGGGGACTAAACCCAATCCAAGAGACCCAGTACTTC
- | TRBJ2-5 | - | TRBV9 | CASSVAAGKETQYF | TGTGCCAGCAGCGTAGCTGCAGGGAAGGAGACCCAGTACTTC
- | TRBJ2-7 | - | TRBV4-3 | CASSRKYGVRGMSYEQYF | TGCGCCAGCAGCCGTAAGTACGGTGTCAGGGGTATGTCCTACGAGCAGTACTTC
- | TRBJ1-1 | - | TRBV2 | CASSEGEAMPFF | TGTGCCAGCAGTGAAGGGGAGGCGATGCCTTTCTTT
- | TRBJ1-1 | - | TRBV12-3/TRBV12-4 | CASSFGQNTEAFF | TGTGCCAGCAGTTTTGGGCAAAACACTGAAGCTTTCTTT
TRBD1 | TRBJ1-2 | - | TRBV9 | CASSFQGAGGYTF | TGTGCCAGCAGCTTTCAGGGGGCGGGTGGCTACACCTTC
- | TRBJ2-5 | once | TRBV4-3 | CASSQVYLGAQETQYF | TGCGCCAGCAGCCAAGTCTATCTGGGGGCCCAAGAGACCCAGTACTTC
TRBD1 | TRBJ1-1 | - | TRBV7-9 | CASSTRQGEEAFF | TGTGCCAGCAGCACCCGACAGGGGGAAGAAGCTTTCTTT
- | TRBJ1-2 | - | TRBV5-6 | CASSLGSGVRGYTF | TGTGCCAGCAGCTTGGGAAGCGGGGTACGGGGCTACACCTTC
TRBD2 | TRBJ2-7 | - | TRBV19 | CASSILVGGTNEQYF | TGTGCCAGTAGTATCCTTGTCGGGGGGACCAACGAGCAGTACTTC
- | TRBJ1-1 | - | TRBV12-3/TRBV12-4 | CASSYTLNTEAFF | TGTGCCAGCAGTTACACCTTGAACACTGAAGCTTTCTTT
TRBD1 | TRBJ2-3 | - | TRBV10-3 | CAISEKARGRGDTQYF | TGTGCCATCAGTGAGAAGGCCAGGGGGCGGGGAGATACGCAGTATTTT
TRBD1 | TRBJ2-7 | - | TRBV6-6 | CASSYPGTGTYEQYF | TGTGCCAGCAGTTACCCCGGGACAGGGACATACGAGCAGTACTTC
- | TRBJ2-4 | - | TRBV2 | CASTQREGGNIQYF | TGTGCCAGCACCCAAAGGGAGGGGGGAAACATTCAGTACTTC
TRBD1 | TRBJ1-1 | - | TRBV7-2 | CASSARGLSTEAFF | TGTGCCAGCAGCGCAAGGGGGCTGAGCACTGAAGCTTTCTTT
TRBD1 | TRBJ2-7 | - | TRBV2 | CASSPQDRGNGEQYF | TGTGCCAGCAGTCCTCAGGACAGGGGAAATGGAGAGCAGTACTTC
TRBD2 | TRBJ2-1 | - | TRBV4-1 | CASSHSSGDYNEQFF | TGCGCCAGCAGTCATTCTAGCGGTGACTACAATGAGCAGTTCTTC
- | TRBJ1-1 | - | TRBV30 | CAWSVQVNTEAFF | TGTGCCTGGAGTGTACAGGTGAACACTGAAGCTTTCTTT
TRBD1 | TRBJ2-7 | - | TRBV10-3 | CAISESAYQGAYEQYF | TGTGCCATCAGTGAGTCGGCGTACCAGGGGGCCTACGAGCAGTACTTC
TRBD1 | TRBJ1-6 | - | TRBV28 | CASSPIMGQGGSPLHF | TGTGCCAGCAGTCCAATTATGGGTCAGGGGGGTTCACCCCTCCACTTT
TRBD1 | TRBJ2-3 | many | TRBV3-1/TRBV3-2 | CASTAQGMRGDTQYF | TGTGCCAGCACAGCACAGGGGATGAGAGGAGATACGCAGTATTTT
- | TRBJ2-7 | - | TRBV6-2/TRBV6-3 | CASSYNSGGIRQYF | TGTGCCAGCAGTTACAATAGCGGCGGAATTCGACAGTACTTC
TRBD1 | TRBJ2-1 | - | TRBV30 | CAWTWTGGYYNEQFF | TGTGCCTGGACCTGGACAGGGGGCTACTACAATGAGCAGTTCTTC
- | TRBJ1-1 | - | TRBV5-6 | CASSSLLFAGQAFF | TGTGCCAGCAGCTCCCTGCTTTTCGCGGGGCAAGCTTTCTTT